The 24 T cell receptor beta chains presented below share a single source sample, sequenced in a study of T cells after yellow fever vaccination. TCRdb called the 5' RACE reads again in MiXCR, with one record for every CDR3 protein. The sample has about 26,000 distinct CDR3 sequences, approximately 4.2% seen once. The input for sequencing was PBMCs, either bulk or a sorted T-cell subset (CD4+, CD8+, memory, or dextramer-sorted; not recorded which), taken on the day of the yellow fever booster vaccination. The receptor set was obtained from a man younger than 35 who received the YFV17D yellow fever vaccine.

This clonotype was observed at least ten times. This chain uses TRBV6-6 with TRBJ1-1, with 7 positions matching TRBD1. Germline V lookup: CDR1 MNHNY, CDR2 SVGAGI (reference sequence). The junction had 10 bases not matched to a gene; V was cut back by 1 base and J by 5 bases. The CDR3 has 16 residues. The CDR3 coding sequence is TGTGCCAGCAGTTACTTACCGGGACAGAGGGGGACTGAAGCTTTCTTT. Translated: CASSYLPGQRGTEAFF.

This clonotype was recorded many times. The rearrangement uses TRBV5-1 and TRBJ2-1, with D possibly being TRBD2 (5 bases). V was pared by 5 bases and J by 5 bases, with 8 bases between. The germline V gene encodes CDR1 SGHRS and CDR2 YFSETQ. This CDR3 is 12 amino acids long. The CDR3 protein is CASRRTDNEQFF. DNA of the CDR3: TGCGCCAGCAGGAGGACTGACAATGAGCAGTTCTTC.

The table lists this clonotype with many counts. The rearrangement joins TRBV29-1 to TRBJ1-2; D is ambiguous. Trimming pared 3 bases from V and 6 bases from J, leaving 11 bases between. The germline V gene encodes CDR1 SQVTM and CDR2 ANQGSEA. This CDR3 contains 12 residues. CDR3 nucleotide sequence: TGCAGCGTTGACGGAGGGCGAGATGGCTACACCTTC. This sequence encodes CSVDGGRDGYTF.

Only one count was recorded for this clonotype. The genes are TRBV7-2 and TRBJ2-7; 15 bases align to TRBD2. This CDR3 has 15 residues. The V segment lost 5 bases and the J segment 3 bases; nucleotides outside the gene matches: 2. Germline V gives CDR1 SGHTA, CDR2 FQGNSA. The CDR3 DNA reads TGTGCCAGCAGCGGGACTAGCGGGGGGCTCTACGAGCAGTACGTC. It specifies CASSGTSGGLYEQYV.

This sequence joins TRBV15 and TRBJ1-2; D remains unclear. CDR3 size: 13 residues. The germline V and J ends were trimmed by 6 bases and 6 bases, with 14 bases remaining between them. Germline CDR1 LNHNV, CDR2 YYDKDF (reference sequence). The CDR3 DNA sequence: TGTGCCACCAGTCCAAGGGAGAAGGATGGCTACACCTTC. Amino acid sequence: CATSPREKDGYTF.

This clonotype was counted at least ten times. The V and J genes are TRBV7-9 and TRBJ1-4; D call uncertain. CDR3 length: 13 residues. Germline values: CDR1 SEHNR, CDR2 FQNEAQ (reference sequence). V was pared by 2 bases and J by 6 bases, with 7 bases between. CDR3 sequence reads: CASSLSPDEKLFF. The CDR3, as DNA: TGTGCCAGCAGCTTAAGTCCAGATGAAAAACTGTTTTTT.

This clonotype came up many times. The chain uses TRBV29-1 and TRBJ1-1; perhaps TRBD1 as D (5 bases). The CDR3 spans 15 residues. The germline V gene encodes CDR1 SQVTM and CDR2 ANQGSEA. V lost 7 bases, J lost 0 bases, and 18 bases lay in between. The CDR3 bases are TGCAGCGGAAGGGGCGGCTGGGGTATGAACACTGAAGCTTTCTTT. This sequence encodes CSGRGGWGMNTEAFF. The full variable domain, its missing parts supplied by reference TRBV29-1 and TRBJ1-1, is SAVISQKPSRDICQRGTSLTIQCQVDSQVTMMFWYRQQPGQSLTLIATANQGSEATYESGFVIDKFPISRPNLTFSTLTVSNMSPEDSSIYLCSGRGGWGMNTEAFFGQGTRLTVV.

The sample holds a few counts of this clonotype. The J gene is TRBJ2-2, the V gene TRBV7-3, with D hard to call. CDR1 is SGHTA and CDR2 is FQGTGA in the germline V gene. Trimming took 2 bases from V and 7 from J, leaving 14 bases between them. This CDR3 comprises 15 residues. The CDR3: CASSLHSWGNGELFF. As DNA, the CDR3 is TGTGCCAGCAGCTTACATTCCTGGGGTAACGGGGAGCTGTTTTTT.

This clonotype was picked up many times. This chain joins TRBV20-1 and TRBJ1-1; D gene uncertain. Between the trimmed V and J ends, which lost 3 bases and 0 bases, there was a span of 11 bases. The CDR3 extends over 14 amino acids. The germline V gene has CDR1 DFQATT and CDR2 SNEGSKA (reference sequence). The CDR3 DNA follows: TGCAGTGCTAGTCAAGGTTTTATGAACACTGAAGCTTTCTTT. Residues: CSASQGFMNTEAFF.

This clonotype occurred many times. The CDR3 nucleotides are TGTGCCTGGAACAGGGATTTCACAGATACGCAGTATTTT. It encodes CAWNRDFTDTQYF. The chain employs TRBV30 and TRBJ2-3; D perhaps matches TRBD1 (6 bases). The CDR3 totals 13 residues. Between the trimmed V and J ends, which lost 4 bases and 2 bases, there was a span of 10 bases. In germline, CDR1 is GTSNPN, CDR2 SVGIG (reference sequence).

The chain links TRBV19 to TRBJ2-7; 7 bases match TRBD1. The V gene's germline CDR1 is LNHDA and CDR2 SQIVND (reference sequence). The CDR3 spans 15 residues. Germline trimming cut 8 bases from V and 3 bases from J; bases unmatched to any gene: 13. The CDR3 loop is CASANVGTDYYEQYF. CDR3 in DNA: TGTGCCAGTGCCAATGTCGGGACAGATTACTACGAGCAGTACTTC.

This clonotype was counted ten times or more. The rearrangement uses TRBV20-1 and TRBJ2-1; possible D gene TRBD2, 6 bases. This CDR3 is 16 amino acids long. Per germline, CDR1 DFQATT and CDR2 SNEGSKA (reference sequence). V lost 5 bases, J lost 0 bases, and 17 bases lay in between. The CDR3 DNA reads as TGCAGTGCTTTAGATTCGGGACTCCCCTCCTACAATGAGCAGTTCTTC. It encodes CSALDSGLPSYNEQFF.

The sample holds many counts of this clonotype. The rearrangement uses TRBV12-5 and TRBJ1-1; D unclear. The germline gives CDR1 LGHNT, CDR2 FRNRAP. This CDR3 region has 12 residues. Trimming removed 3 bases at V and 1 base at J, with 3 bases between. The CDR3 region has the DNA TGTGCTAGTGGTTTAGAGAACACTGAAGCTTTCTTT. This codes for CASGLENTEAFF.

This clonotype was recorded at least ten times. V gene TRBV7-9 combines with J gene TRBJ2-5; tentatively, D is TRBD1 or TRBD2 (5 bases each). Germline CDR1 and CDR2: SEHNR and FQNEAQ (reference sequence). The V gene lost 3 bases and the J gene lost 4 bases, with 15 bases spanning the gap. This CDR3 is built from 15 residues. The CDR3 bases are TGTGCCAGCAGCTTCAGGGACCCCGGAGGAGAGACCCAGTACTTC. It codes for CASSFRDPGGETQYF.

The genes are TRBV5-4 and TRBJ2-3; unclear D gene. Germline V CDR1 and CDR2: SGHNT, YYREEE (reference sequence). This CDR3 has 16 residues. V lost 2 bases and J lost 2, with 15 bases in between. In DNA, the CDR3 is TGTGCCAGCAGCTTCAAACTGGGTGGGATCACAGATACGCAGTATTTT. Translation gives CASSFKLGGITDTQYF. Full variable domain (outside the CDR3, taken from reference TRBV5-4 and TRBJ2-3): ETGVTQSPTHLIKTRGQQVTLRCSSQSGHNTVSWYQQALGQGPQFIFQYYREEENGRGNFPPRFSGLQFPNYSSELNVNALELDDSALYLCASSFKLGGITDTQYFGPGTRLTVL.

This clonotype was recorded a few times. The chain joins TRBV19 to TRBJ1-5, with 9 nucleotides matching TRBD1. Germline trimming cut 9 bases from V and 8 bases from J; bases unmatched to any gene: 11. Per the germline V gene, CDR1 is LNHDA and CDR2 is SQIVND (reference sequence). The CDR3 spans 14 residues. The CDR3 DNA reads TGTGCCAGCTCCGGGACAGGGCTGGGAAAGCCCCAGCATTTT. Translated: CASSGTGLGKPQHF.

The rearrangement uses TRBV5-1 and TRBJ2-5, with 12 bases lining up with TRBD2. CDR3 length equals 16 residues. V shed 5 bases, J shed 5 bases, and the junction held 10 bases outside the gene matches. Germline V gene data show CDR1 as SGHRS and CDR2 as YFSETQ. The CDR3 protein is CASRLAGGPVEETQYF. Written as DNA, the CDR3 is TGCGCCAGCAGGCTAGCGGGGGGGCCGGTGGAGGAGACCCAGTACTTC.

The rearrangement joins TRBV27 to TRBJ1-5; D may be TRBD1 (5 bases). The CDR3 has 14 residues. V dropped 10 bases and J dropped 0 bases, with 13 bases sitting between them. CDR1 and CDR2 from the germline V gene are MNHEY and SMNVEV (reference sequence). CDR3 DNA sequence: TGTGCCAACTTCCAGGGTTATAGCAATCAGCCCCAGCATTTT. Its translation: CANFQGYSNQPQHF.

This clonotype occurred many times. The J gene is TRBJ2-5, the V gene TRBV7-2; a possible D gene is TRBD1 (6 bases). From germline, CDR1 is SGHTA and CDR2 FQGNSA. This CDR3 comprises 16 residues. Deletions cut 1 base from V and 2 bases from J, with 14 bases between. CDR3 residues: CASSLVDRRVQETQYF. The CDR3 nucleotides are TGTGCCAGCAGCTTAGTTGACAGGCGTGTACAAGAGACCCAGTACTTC.

In its sample, this clonotype was seen many times. The chain couples TRBV4-1 to TRBJ1-4; D is undetermined. Trimming removed 2 bases at V and 0 bases at J, with 10 bases between. The CDR3 is 16 residues long. The germline V gene encodes CDR1 MGHRA and CDR2 YSYEKL. This CDR3 reads CASSQSRAATNEKLFF. CDR3 DNA: TGCGCCAGCAGCCAAAGCCGGGCAGCAACTAATGAAAAACTGTTTTTT.

This clonotype was observed at least ten times. V usage is TRBV7-3 and J usage is TRBJ1-1; D gene unclear. V lost 4 bases and J 1 base, leaving 7 bases between the germline ends. The CDR3 is 13 residues long. Germline CDR1 SGHTA, CDR2 FQGTGA. Written as DNA, the CDR3 is TGTGCCAGCAGCTCGTACGCGAACACTGAAGCTTTCTTT. Translation gives CASSSYANTEAFF.

This clonotype has just a few counts. The genes are TRBV5-4 and TRBJ2-3; 7 bases agree with TRBD2. The germline CDR1 and CDR2 sequences are SGHNT and YYREEE (reference sequence). The CDR3 has 15 amino acids. V was pared by 3 bases and J by 5 bases, with 9 bases of the junction left unmatched. This CDR3 reads CASSSSGASGDTQYF. CDR3 bases: TGTGCCAGCAGCTCAAGCGGGGCCTCGGGAGATACGCAGTATTTT.

This clonotype showed up many times. The chain combines TRBV6-5 with TRBJ2-6; D may be TRBD2 (6 bases). This CDR3 is built from 16 residues. Trimming left V 0 bases short and J 1 base short, with 7 bases between. Germline V gene data show CDR1 as MNHEY and CDR2 as SVGAGI. The CDR3 DNA reads TGTGCCAGCAGTTACTCGGGGGGTTCTGGGGCCAACGTCCTGACTTTC. This sequence encodes CASSYSGGSGANVLTF.

In its sample, this clonotype was seen many times. The chain combines TRBV18 with TRBJ2-1, with D hard to call. In germline, CDR1 is KGHSH, CDR2 LQKENI. Trimming took off 4 bases at V and 7 bases at J, with 14 bases between the two ends. This CDR3 is built from 14 residues. CDR3 loop: CASSQSTSGNEQFF. The CDR3 nucleotides are TGTGCCAGCTCACAATCGACTTCCGGGAATGAGCAGTTCTTC. The full variable domain, its missing parts supplied by reference TRBV18 and TRBJ2-1, is NAGVMQNPRHLVRRRGQEARLRCSPMKGHSHVYWYRQLPEEGLKFMVYLQKENIIDESGMPKERFSAEFPKEGPSILRIQQVVRGDSAAYFCASSQSTSGNEQFFGPGTRLTVL.